These T cell receptor beta chains were read from a single sample in a study of patients and donors after allogeneic stem cell transplantation. MiXCR, run by TCRdb on the RT-PCR reads, gives a single entry per CDR3 protein. This sample yields about a million distinct CDR3 sequences, of which around 17% are seen a single time; 5% to 7.5% belongs to the top ten. The sample comprised blood, either unsorted or a sorted T cell fraction (not recorded which). All receptors derive from a human donor who was either an allogeneic HSCT recipient or a stem cell or donor lymphocyte infusion donor (not recorded which). It is not recorded whose cells these are; they may come from a transplant donor. Both conserved end residues are part of each CDR3. Part of the rows lack a size; the others show once, few, many or a class for expanded clones.

j_gene | v_gene | abundance | CDR3aa
TRBJ2-7 | TRBV5-1 | few | CASSFGGQSYEQYF
TRBJ2-2 | TRBV20-1 | few | CSAPGTKNTGELFF
TRBJ2-5 | TRBV6-1 | few | CASSPTGGTQETQYF
TRBJ2-7 | TRBV12-3/TRBV12-4 | few | CASSPSGRRNYEQYF
TRBJ2-7 | TRBV12-3/TRBV12-4 | - | CASGTVSYEQYF
TRBJ2-2 | TRBV24-1 | few | CATSERDRGLAGELFF
TRBJ2-2 | TRBV20-1 | few | CSARKRANTGELFF
TRBJ2-1 | TRBV5-4 | few | CASSRRAGDYNEQFF
TRBJ1-1 | TRBV12-3/TRBV12-4 | - | CASSLSGAWTEAFF
TRBJ2-5 | TRBV11-1 | few | CASSSPRASGEETQYF
TRBJ2-7 | TRBV20-1 | few | CSARGTGQVNYEQYF
TRBJ1-1 | TRBV25-1 | - | CASSARQGYEAFF
TRBJ1-4 | TRBV4-1 | - | CASSQGGQDGYEKLFF
TRBJ2-2 | TRBV10-3 | many | CAISEGGPWTGELFF
TRBJ2-5 | TRBV18 | - | CASSPTGKQETQYF
TRBJ2-2 | TRBV5-1 | few | CASSLGLADNTGELFF
TRBJ2-1 | TRBV11-3 | once | CASSLGRRALYNEQFF
TRBJ2-1 | TRBV5-6 | few | CASSLNYRQFYNEQFF
TRBJ2-7 | TRBV12-3/TRBV12-4 | many | CASRGYRGSHEQYF
TRBJ2-7 | TRBV12-3/TRBV12-4 | - | CASSGTSGSANEQYF
TRBJ2-3 | TRBV28 | - | CASSLFRAGGADTQYF
TRBJ1-2 | TRBV6-5 | - | CASSYAGQGYGYTF
TRBJ1-5 | TRBV6-4 | - | CASSDSNWGRPQHF
TRBJ2-7 | TRBV12-3/TRBV12-4 | - | CASSSRQEQYF
TRBJ1-1 | TRBV10-3 | many | CAISVGGMNTEAFF
TRBJ2-5 | TRBV20-1 | few | CSASPGQAPGTQYF
TRBJ2-7 | TRBV12-3/TRBV12-4 | few | CASSIGTSGSTGEQYF
TRBJ2-7 | TRBV6-1 | once | CASGRGSGYEQYF
TRBJ2-7 | TRBV29-1 | - | CSVVGSTGYEQYF
TRBJ1-1 | TRBV10-3 | few | CAISSTGKDTEAFF
TRBJ2-3 | TRBV6-5 | - | CASSYRTSEDTQYF
TRBJ2-7 | TRBV15 | few | CATSRVSGNSYEQYF
TRBJ2-2 | TRBV5-5 | few | CASSLRINTGELFF
TRBJ2-7 | TRBV20-1 | - | CSARDVWVGYEQYF
TRBJ2-3 | TRBV6-1 | few | CASSTGTSGRNTDTQYF
TRBJ1-6 | TRBV6-5 | - | CASQQGNSPLHF